These 28 T cell receptor beta chains came from one sample sequenced in a study of technical replicates of blood from a few donors. Repertoires were generated with immunoSEQ multiplex PCR, while TCRdb's copy carries only in-frame clones and drops some. The table has fewer than 90,000 clones, roughly 94% seen once. Sample: T cells isolated from PBMCs. These receptors were taken from a human donor in good health.

This clone was detected once. V usage is TRBV9 and J usage is TRBJ1-3; a weak D match, TRBD1 (5 bases). This CDR3 has 13 residues. Germline assignment: CDR1 SGDLS and CDR2 YYNGEE. V gave up 0 bases and J gave up 8 bases, with 9 bases separating them. The CDR3 DNA follows: TGTGCCAGCAGCGTAGTGGGGGGAGACACCATATATTTT. Protein: CASSVVGGDTIYF.

The chain employs TRBV10-3 and TRBJ2-1; 8 nucleotides align to TRBD2. Germline CDR1 ENHRY, CDR2 SYGVKD. V was clipped by 4 bases and J by 0 bases; unmatched bases: 2. The CDR3 has 15 residues. The CDR3 reads CAISGGTSSYNEQFF. CDR3 nucleotide sequence: TGTGCCATCAGTGGGGGGACTAGCTCCTACAATGAGCAGTTCTTC.

The chain couples TRBV6-5 to TRBJ1-2; the D gene is possibly TRBD1 (5 bases). The length of the CDR3 is 12 residues. The germline V and J ends were trimmed by 1 base and 7 bases, with 7 bases remaining between them. CDR1 is MNHEY, CDR2 SVGAGI, per germline. CDR3 in amino acids: CASSYFRGGYTF. The CDR3 DNA reads TGTGCCAGCAGTTACTTTAGGGGTGGCTACACCTTC.

Here the CDR3 reads CASRRVREGLETQYF. CDR3 DNA sequence: TGTGCCAGCAGGCGGGTGCGGGAGGGCCTAGAGACCCAGTACTTC. J is TRBJ2-5 and V is TRBV6-1; 9 nucleotides line up with TRBD2. The CDR3 contains 15 residues. The germline CDR1 and CDR2 sequences are MNHNS and SASEGT. Trimming at V came to 6 bases and at J to 4 bases, leaving 9 bases not matched to a gene.

The J gene is TRBJ2-1, the V gene TRBV29-1, with TRBD1 matching over 7 bases. CDR3 length: 12 residues. From germline, CDR1 is SQVTM and CDR2 ANQGSEA. V shed 4 bases and J 6 bases; nucleotides not matched to a gene: 3. The CDR3 DNA reads TGCAGCGTTGTAGGGACAGTCAATGAGCAGTTCTTC. It codes for CSVVGTVNEQFF.

The chain has TRBV6-5 and TRBJ1-1; D might be TRBD1 (5 bases). V was shortened by 6 bases and J by 0 bases, with 8 bases between the two germline ends. CDR1 is MNHEY and CDR2 is SVGAGI in the germline V gene. CDR3 length equals 13 residues. The CDR3 nucleotides read TGTGCCAGCAGAGGACATATGAACACTGAAGCTTTCTTT. It specifies CASRGHMNTEAFF.

The genes are TRBV30 and TRBJ2-1; D possibly corresponds to TRBD2 (7 bases). CDR3 length: 15 amino acids. CDR1 is GTSNPN, CDR2 SVGIG, per germline (reference sequence). With 0 bases removed from V and 4 bases from J, the gap between germline ends came to 13 bases. This chain's CDR3 is CAWSVQGGSYNEQFF. The DNA for the CDR3 is TGTGCCTGGAGTGTACAGGGCGGGAGTTACAATGAGCAGTTCTTC.

This chain connects TRBV29-1 to TRBJ2-7; TRBD1 aligns across 7 bases. This CDR3 region has 11 residues. Germline V gives CDR1 SQVTM, CDR2 ANQGSEA. V lost 7 bases, J lost 2 bases, and 2 bases stayed unmatched. CDR3 in DNA: TGCAGCGCTACAGGGGCCTACGAGCAGTACTTC. Protein: CSATGAYEQYF.

In this sample, this clone turned up once. The chain couples TRBV5-1 to TRBJ2-2; 7 nucleotides line up with TRBD1. Germline loops: CDR1 SGHRS, CDR2 YFSETQ. With V trimmed by 4 bases and J by 7 bases, 13 bases remained unmatched. The CDR3 length is 16 residues. The CDR3 DNA sequence: TGCGCCAGCAGCCAGATGACGACAGGGTCCAACGGGGAGCTGTTTTTT. This codes for CASSQMTTGSNGELFF.

The chain recombines TRBV29-1 with TRBJ1-1; 9 nucleotides match TRBD1. The CDR3 extends over 12 amino acids. The V gene's germline CDR1 is SQVTM and CDR2 ANQGSEA. V shed 3 bases and J 5 bases; nucleotides not matched to a gene: 1. CDR3 residues: CSVEDRGTEAFF. CDR3 sequence (DNA): TGCAGCGTTGAGGACAGGGGTACTGAAGCTTTCTTT.

This chain joins TRBV4-3 and TRBJ1-1; D is undetermined. This CDR3 has 15 residues. Per germline, CDR1 LGHNA and CDR2 YSLEER. The V end lost 0 bases, the J end lost 5 bases, and 13 bases lay between the germline ends. CDR3 in DNA: TGCGCCAGCAGCCAAGATATAGGGAGAAGGACTGAAGCTTTCTTT. Its translation is CASSQDIGRRTEAFF.

J is TRBJ2-3 and V is TRBV5-6; TRBD2 aligns across 8 bases. V lost 2 bases, J lost 4 bases, and 3 bases stayed unmatched. Germline CDR1 is SGHDT and CDR2 is YYEEEE. The CDR3 runs 14 residues. In DNA form, the CDR3 reads TGTGCCAGCAGCTTTGGACTAGCCGCAGATACGCAGTATTTT. Protein sequence: CASSFGLAADTQYF.

J is TRBJ2-3 and V is TRBV29-1; D may be TRBD2 (5 bases). The CDR3 has 13 amino acids. Germline V CDR1 and CDR2: SQVTM, ANQGSEA. With 3 bases removed from V and 3 bases from J, the gap between germline ends came to 10 bases. The CDR3 sequence: CSVEWTGTDTQYF. CDR3 bases: TGCAGCGTTGAGTGGACTGGGACAGATACGCAGTATTTT.

The rearrangement links TRBV19 to TRBJ2-2; 7 positions agree with TRBD1. The germline gives CDR1 LNHDA, CDR2 SQIVND (reference sequence). This CDR3 region has 14 residues. With V trimmed by 5 bases and J by 1 base, 1 base remained unmatched. This CDR3 is CASSGTVNTGELFF. The CDR3 DNA reads as TGTGCCAGTAGTGGGACAGTGAACACCGGGGAGCTGTTTTTT. The complete variable domain, with remaining parts taken from reference TRBV19 and TRBJ2-2, reads DGGITQSPKYLFRKEGQNVTLSCEQNLNHDAMYWYRQDPGQGLRLIYYSQIVNDFQKGDIAEGYSVSREKKESFPLTVTSAQKNPTAFYLCASSGTVNTGELFFGEGSRLTVL.

V is TRBV4-1 and J is TRBJ1-3; D perhaps matches TRBD1 (5 bases). CDR1 is MGHRA and CDR2 is YSYEKL in the germline V gene. V was trimmed by 1 base and J by 0 bases, leaving 10 bases between them. This CDR3 has 16 residues. The CDR3 is CASSQGAGLSGNTIYF. The DNA of the CDR3 is TGCGCCAGCAGCCAAGGGGCAGGGCTCTCTGGAAACACCATATATTTT.

This chain connects TRBV29-1 to TRBJ2-1; tentative D call: TRBD2 (5 bases). The germline V gene has CDR1 SQVTM and CDR2 ANQGSEA. V was clipped by 8 bases and J by 0 bases, with 11 bases between them. The CDR3 length is 13 residues. CDR3 nucleotide sequence: TGCAGCCTAAGCGGAAGCTCCTACAATGAGCAGTTCTTC. It translates to CSLSGSSYNEQFF.

The CDR3 bases are TGTGCCTGGAATCACGGGAGACAGGGTAGAAATGAGCAGTTCTTC. This encodes CAWNHGRQGRNEQFF. The chain uses TRBV30 and TRBJ2-1; a possible D gene is TRBD1 (7 bases). CDR3 length: 15 residues. Trimming removed 4 bases from V and 7 bases from J, with 20 bases in between. The germline V gene has CDR1 GTSNPN and CDR2 SVGIG (reference sequence).

The chain joins TRBV6-6 to TRBJ1-2; D is uncertain. The germline gives CDR1 MNHNY, CDR2 SVGAGI (reference sequence). V was clipped by 2 bases and J by 8 bases, with 3 bases between them. This CDR3 has 10 amino acids. The CDR3 DNA reads as TGTGCCAGCAGTTACCGGGGCTACACCTTC. Amino acid sequence: CASSYRGYTF.

The J gene is TRBJ1-2, the V gene TRBV5-1, with TRBD1 matching over 7 bases. The germline V gene encodes CDR1 SGHRS and CDR2 YFSETQ. CDR3 length: 14 residues. Unmatched junction bases numbered 5, after V lost 0 bases and J lost 6 bases. CDR3 sequence (DNA): TGCGCCAGCAGCTTGGGACGACAGGGTGATGGCTACACCTTC. Protein: CASSLGRQGDGYTF.

The rearrangement joins TRBV18 to TRBJ1-1, with D perhaps TRBD1 (6 bases). CDR1 is KGHSH, CDR2 LQKENI, per germline. Trimming left V 2 bases short and J 1 base short, with 8 bases between. CDR3 size: 14 residues. The CDR3 protein is CASSPKQGNTEAFF. The CDR3 nucleotides read TGTGCCAGCTCACCAAAACAGGGGAACACTGAAGCTTTCTTT.

In this sample, this clone turned up a few times. The V and J genes are TRBV5-4 and TRBJ2-7; D is unclear. The CDR3 is made up of 13 amino acids. Per the germline V gene, CDR1 is SGHNT and CDR2 is YYREEE (reference sequence). Trimming pared 1 base from V and 1 base from J, leaving 6 bases between. CDR3 region: CASSLRSSYEQYF. CDR3 sequence (DNA): TGTGCCAGCAGCTTGCGGAGTTCCTACGAGCAGTACTTC.

The chain carries TRBV14 and TRBJ2-3, with 9 bases aligning to TRBD2. Germline loops: CDR1 SGHDN, CDR2 FVKESK. With 5 bases clipped from V and 4 bases from J, the junction kept 13 bases outside the gene matches. This CDR3 contains 17 residues. CDR3 nucleotides: TGTGCCAGCAGCTATATCCGTAGCGGGAGACATGCAGATACGCAGTATTTT. Translated, it gives CASSYIRSGRHADTQYF.

This chain joins TRBV4-2 and TRBJ1-2; D may be TRBD1 (5 bases). Looked up from germline, CDR1 is LGHNA and CDR2 is YNFKEQ. This CDR3 is built from 15 residues. V was clipped by 0 bases and J by 5 bases, with 13 bases between them. The CDR3 DNA reads TGTGCCAGCAGCCAAGATTTAGGGGCCCCGTATGGCTACACCTTC. It encodes CASSQDLGAPYGYTF.

V gene TRBV21-1 combines with J gene TRBJ1-1; the DNA was not used to check the table's D call, TRBD1. TRBV21-1 is a pseudogene locus. CDR3 size: 11 residues. CDR3 bases: TGTGCCAGCAGCACCTGGGACAGGGCTTTCTTT. Protein product: CASSTWDRAFF.

The V and J genes are TRBV28 and TRBJ1-5; D is ambiguous. The germline V and J ends were trimmed by 5 bases and 3 bases, with 23 bases remaining between them. The CDR3 consists of 18 residues. Germline assignment: CDR1 MDHEN and CDR2 SYDVKM. Here the CDR3 reads CASSPTYLSRSPNQPQHF. The CDR3 DNA follows: TGTGCCAGCAGTCCTACCTACCTATCCCGCTCCCCCAATCAGCCCCAGCATTTT.

J is TRBJ1-1 and V is TRBV18, with 10 bases lining up with TRBD1. V lost 5 bases and J lost 10; bases outside the gene matches: 10. Germline V lookup: CDR1 KGHSH, CDR2 LQKENI. This CDR3 is 14 amino acids long. This chain's CDR3 is CASSEGQGRHGAFF. DNA for the CDR3: TGTGCCAGCTCAGAGGGACAGGGGCGTCACGGAGCTTTCTTT.

The V gene is TRBV27, the J gene TRBJ2-1; 8 bases are shared with TRBD2. The CDR3 is 16 residues long. Trimming at V came to 2 bases and at J to 2 bases, leaving 5 bases not matched to a gene. Germline CDR1 and CDR2: MNHEY and SMNVEV (reference sequence). CDR3 sequence: CASSLQGAGAYNEQFF. The CDR3 nucleotides are TGTGCCAGCAGTTTACAGGGAGCGGGAGCCTACAATGAGCAGTTCTTC.

The V call is TRBV7-9, the J call TRBJ2-7; 11 bases align to TRBD2. Germline V lookup: CDR1 SEHNR, CDR2 FQNEAQ (reference sequence). This CDR3 spans 15 amino acids. The junction had 11 bases not matched to a gene; V was cut back by 10 bases and J by 3 bases. CDR3 residues: CAIIKLAGAGYEQYF. The CDR3 DNA reads as TGTGCCATTATAAAACTAGCGGGAGCAGGCTACGAGCAGTACTTC.